A single sample is the source of the 19 T cell receptor beta chains below, sequenced in a study of T cell responses to AZD1222 COVID-19 vaccine (dated by TCRdb to about 2021). Library construction relied on the immunoSEQ multiplex PCR assay. This is the immuneACCESS table as TCRdb keeps it, with only in-frame sequences that have V and J called. A part of the clones is gone; compared with another copy, unresolved V genes explain less than half, and the rest is unexplained. The sample table records about 90,000 clones; around 89% of these occur just once. More than 5% of the sample is taken by the ten largest. The time point label here, explained by the study, means: about 28 days (+/-7) after the second vaccine dose. The material was peripheral blood, obtained 28 days after the second AZD1222 dose. The receptors originated from an adult who received the AZD1222 COVID-19 vaccine.

This chain links TRBV10-2 with TRBJ1-2; weak D call: TRBD1 (5 bases). Looked up from germline, CDR1 is WSHSY and CDR2 is SAAADI. The CDR3 has 12 residues. Trimming stripped 9 bases from V and 4 bases from J, with 12 bases between. CDR3 in amino acids: CASSGTAYGYTF. In DNA form, the CDR3 reads TGCGCCAGTTCCGGGACGGCCTATGGCTACACCTTC.

The chain carries TRBV30 and TRBJ1-3; D is unresolved. Germline V gives CDR1 GTSNPN, CDR2 SVGIG (reference sequence). CDR3 length equals 14 residues. V shed 0 bases and J shed 0 bases, with 6 bases lying between them. The DNA of the CDR3 is TGTGCCTGGAGTGTACTAATCTCTGGAAACACCATATATTTT. Amino acids: CAWSVLISGNTIYF.

The chain links TRBV9 to TRBJ1-2; 10 bases match TRBD1. V was clipped by 3 bases and J by 1 base; unmatched bases: 6. CDR1 is SGDLS, CDR2 YYNGEE, per germline. This CDR3 has 16 residues. The CDR3 region is CASSASGQGDNYGYTF. CDR3 nucleotide sequence: TGTGCCAGCAGCGCGAGTGGACAGGGGGATAACTATGGCTACACCTTC.

This clone was seen a single time. The chain joins TRBV13 to TRBJ2-1; 10 nucleotides match TRBD1. Germline V lookup: CDR1 PRHDT, CDR2 FYEKMQ (reference sequence). The CDR3 totals 15 residues. Trimming cost V 4 bases and J 7 bases; bases outside gene matches: 7. The CDR3 DNA is TGTGCCAGCAGCTCCGGGACAGGGGTTTTTAATGAGCAGTTCTTC. Amino acid sequence: CASSSGTGVFNEQFF.

Only one count was recorded for this clone. This chain uses TRBV9 with TRBJ1-1; D is undetermined. CDR3 length equals 13 residues. Trimming stripped 0 bases from V and 5 bases from J, with 8 bases between. Germline CDR1 is SGDLS and CDR2 is YYNGEE. The chain's CDR3 is CASSVATATEAFF. The CDR3 DNA follows: TGTGCCAGCAGCGTAGCTACAGCAACTGAAGCTTTCTTT. The full variable domain, its missing parts supplied by reference TRBV9 and TRBJ1-1, is DSGVTQTPKHLITATGQRVTLRCSPRSGDLSVYWYQQSLDQGLQFLIQYYNGEERAKGNILERFSAQQFPDLHSELNLSSLELGDSALYFCASSVATATEAFFGQGTRLTVV.

The V call is TRBV4-2, the J call TRBJ1-1; 9 nucleotides line up with TRBD1. CDR3 size: 16 residues. CDR1 is LGHNA, CDR2 YNFKEQ, per germline. Losses at the gene ends were 3 bases for V and 0 bases for J; bases not matched to a gene: 5. CDR3 in DNA: TGTGCCAGCAGCCAGACCGACAGGGGGATGAACACTGAAGCTTTCTTT. It codes for CASSQTDRGMNTEAFF.

This chain's CDR3 is CASNGESGELFF. The DNA for the CDR3 is TGTGCCAGCAATGGGGAGTCCGGGGAGCTGTTTTTT. J is TRBJ2-2 and V is TRBV12-3 or TRBV12-4, with D perhaps matching TRBD2 (5 bases). V gave up 7 bases and J gave up 6 bases, with 9 bases separating them. CDR3 length: 12 residues.

The CDR3, as DNA: TGTGCCAGCAGTTACTCAGGGGGTAATCAGCCCCAGCATTTT. Amino acid sequence: CASSYSGGNQPQHF. V gene TRBV6-2 or TRBV6-3 combines with J gene TRBJ1-5, with D perhaps TRBD1 (6 bases). Trimming stripped 0 bases from V and 4 bases from J, with 7 bases between. CDR1 and CDR2 (germline): MNHEY, SVGEGT. The CDR3 totals 14 residues.

This clone was seen more than once but under ten times. CDR3 protein: CASSPIRDNYGYTF. The CDR3 DNA reads TGTGCCAGCAGCCCTATCCGGGACAACTATGGCTACACCTTC. This chain joins TRBV14 and TRBJ1-2; TRBD1 might be the D (5 bases). V shed 4 bases and J shed 2 bases, with 11 bases lying between them. Germline V gene sequence: CDR1 SGHDN, CDR2 FVKESK. CDR3 length equals 14 residues.

The V call is TRBV5-1, the J call TRBJ1-3; D uncertain. This CDR3 region has 14 residues. V lost 0 bases, J lost 2 bases, and 6 bases lay in between. Looked up from germline, CDR1 is SGHRS and CDR2 is YFSETQ. The chain's CDR3 is CASSLGVTGNTIYF. CDR3 bases: TGCGCCAGCAGCTTGGGGGTTACTGGAAACACCATATATTTT.

This clone was seen once. This sample includes further DNA sequences coding for the same CDR3. The chain recombines TRBV11-1 with TRBJ1-1; 7 bases are shared with TRBD1. Germline assignment: CDR1 SGHAT and CDR2 FQDESV (reference sequence). Trimming removed 1 base from V and 1 base from J; junction bases left unmatched: 0. CDR3 size: 14 residues. CDR3 amino acids: CASSLGQGNTEAFF. As DNA, the CDR3 is TGTGCCAGCAGCTTAGGACAGGGGAACACTGAAGCTTTCTTT.

V usage is TRBV7-9 and J usage is TRBJ1-3; 9 nucleotides agree with TRBD1. The CDR3 has 13 residues. V dropped 1 base and J dropped 8; count of bases not matched to a gene: 0. The germline V gene has CDR1 SEHNR and CDR2 FQNEAQ (reference sequence). The chain's CDR3 is CASSLGQGDTIYF. The CDR3 DNA reads TGTGCCAGCAGCTTAGGACAGGGGGACACCATATATTTT.

J is TRBJ1-5 and V is TRBV6-2 or TRBV6-3; TRBD1 is a possible D gene (6 bases). Deletions cut 5 bases from V and 2 bases from J, with 13 bases between. Germline values: CDR1 MNHEY, CDR2 SVGEGT. The CDR3 sequence is 15 residues long. The chain's CDR3 is CASSQDAGGNQPQHF. Written as DNA, the CDR3 is TGTGCCAGCAGTCAAGACGCAGGGGGCAATCAGCCCCAGCATTTT.

The chain combines TRBV4-3 with TRBJ1-4, with TRBD1 identical over 7 bases. The germline CDR1 and CDR2 sequences are LGHNA and YSLEER. This CDR3 is 15 amino acids long. J gave up 8 bases and V 0 bases, and 6 bases lay outside the gene matches. The CDR3 bases are TGCGCCAGCAGCCAAGATAGCCAGGGGGGGGAAAAACTGTTTTTT. It encodes CASSQDSQGGEKLFF.

This clone was seen a single time. This chain connects TRBV9 to TRBJ1-2; 8 bases fit TRBD1. V shed 6 bases and J 6 bases; nucleotides not matched to a gene: 7. CDR3 length equals 13 residues. Germline loops: CDR1 SGDLS, CDR2 YYNGEE. CDR3 DNA: TGTGCCAGCAAGTCCGGGACAGGAGATGGCTACACCTTC. Protein product: CASKSGTGDGYTF.

The DNA of the CDR3 is TGTGCCACCTCGAGCTCCTATAATTCACCCCTCCACTTT. This sequence encodes CATSSSYNSPLHF. V is TRBV15 and J is TRBJ1-6; no reliable D call. With 8 bases removed from V and 0 bases from J, the gap between germline ends came to 5 bases. Germline V CDR1 and CDR2: LNHNV, YYDKDF (reference sequence). This CDR3 has 13 amino acids.

This clone was observed a single time. The rearrangement uses TRBV4-3 and TRBJ1-4, with D tentatively TRBD1 (5 bases). V shed 0 bases and J shed 4 bases, with 9 bases lying between them. There are 15 residues in the CDR3. Germline-derived CDR1 and CDR2 are LGHNA and YSLEER. The CDR3 is CASSQDGQGNEKLFF. In DNA form, the CDR3 reads TGCGCCAGCAGCCAAGATGGCCAGGGTAATGAAAAACTGTTTTTT.

The V call is TRBV19, the J call TRBJ1-1, with TRBD1 as a possible D gene (6 bases). The length of the CDR3 is 13 residues. Between the trimmed V and J ends, which lost 8 bases and 4 bases, there was a span of 14 bases. Germline CDR1 is LNHDA and CDR2 is SQIVND (reference sequence). The CDR3: CASLQGRRTEAFF. In nucleotides, the CDR3 is TGTGCCAGTCTACAGGGACGACGCACTGAAGCTTTCTTT.

In this sample, this clone turned up once. The chain employs TRBV7-9 and TRBJ1-2; possibly TRBD1 for D (6 bases). With 4 bases removed from V and 2 bases from J, the gap between germline ends came to 17 bases. The CDR3 is 16 amino acids. Looked up from germline, CDR1 is SEHNR and CDR2 is FQNEAQ (reference sequence). CDR3 loop: CASSSKDSNLNYGYTF. CDR3 coding DNA: TGTGCCAGCAGCTCAAAGGACAGCAATTTAAACTATGGCTACACCTTC.